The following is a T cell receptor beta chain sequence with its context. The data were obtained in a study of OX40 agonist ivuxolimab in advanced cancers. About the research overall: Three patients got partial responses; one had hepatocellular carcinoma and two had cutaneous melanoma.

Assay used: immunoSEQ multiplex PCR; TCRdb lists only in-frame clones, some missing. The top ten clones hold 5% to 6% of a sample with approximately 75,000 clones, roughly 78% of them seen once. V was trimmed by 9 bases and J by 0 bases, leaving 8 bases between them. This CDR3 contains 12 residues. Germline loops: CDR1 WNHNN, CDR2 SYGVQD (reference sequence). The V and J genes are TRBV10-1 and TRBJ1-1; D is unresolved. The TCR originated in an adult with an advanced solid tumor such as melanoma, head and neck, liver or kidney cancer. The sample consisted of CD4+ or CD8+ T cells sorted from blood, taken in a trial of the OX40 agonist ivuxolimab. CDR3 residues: CARPTVNTEAFF. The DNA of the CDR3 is TGCGCCAGGCCTACAGTGAACACTGAAGCTTTCTTT.